Listed here are 9 T cell receptor beta chains from one sample, sequenced in a study of blood T cell repertoires in COVID-19. The protocol was immunoSEQ multiplex PCR, while the TCRdb copy is restricted to in-frame clones and leaves out a portion. The sample consists of approximately 500,000 clones, about 88% of them appearing once. The sequencing input was peripheral blood. These receptors were obtained from a woman aged 45-65 years with COVID-19, enrolled during active disease.

This clone occurred once. The chain couples TRBV9 to TRBJ1-1, with D tentatively TRBD1 (6 bases). The V and J ends lost 4 bases and 13 bases respectively, with 20 bases between them. CDR3 size: 13 residues. Germline V lookup: CDR1 SGDLS, CDR2 YYNGEE. The CDR3 nucleotides are TGTGCCAGCAGCTCCCACTTCGAGGGGGTAGGTTTCTTT. It specifies CASSSHFEGVGFF.

This clone was observed once. V usage is TRBV6-6 and J usage is TRBJ1-5; D not resolved. CDR3 length: 13 amino acids. With 3 bases removed from V and 6 bases from J, the gap between germline ends came to 9 bases. Per the germline V gene, CDR1 is MNHNY and CDR2 is SVGAGI (reference sequence). The chain's CDR3 is CASSYAAGQPQHF. CDR3 DNA: TGTGCCAGCAGTTATGCGGCCGGTCAGCCCCAGCATTTT.

This clone was observed a few times. The rearrangement links TRBV27 to TRBJ2-3, with 8 bases matching TRBD2. The germline CDR1 and CDR2 sequences are MNHEY and SMNVEV (reference sequence). The CDR3 sequence is 16 residues long. V was clipped by 0 bases and J by 5 bases; unmatched bases: 7. The CDR3 nucleotides are TGTGCCAGCAGTTTATCCCCGGGAGGGACTTTAGATACGCAGTATTTT. Protein sequence: CASSLSPGGTLDTQYF.

This rearrangement joins TRBV7-6 to TRBJ2-3, with a weak D call TRBD1 (6 bases). The germline V gene encodes CDR1 SGHVS and CDR2 FNYEAQ. V shed 4 bases and J shed 3 bases, with 17 bases lying between them. CDR3 length equals 16 residues. The CDR3 is CASSSYRDKFTDTQYF. CDR3 DNA: TGTGCCAGCAGCTCTTACCGGGACAAGTTTACAGATACGCAGTATTTT.

The genes are TRBV5-1 and TRBJ1-1; TRBD1 is a possible D gene (5 bases). Between the trimmed V and J ends, which lost 0 bases and 6 bases, there was a span of 18 bases. Germline CDR1 and CDR2: SGHRS and YFSETQ. CDR3 length: 16 residues. The CDR3 loop reads CASSLEVGEGRPEAFF. CDR3 nucleotide sequence: TGCGCCAGCAGCTTGGAGGTTGGGGAGGGGAGGCCTGAAGCTTTCTTT.

This clone is a singleton in its sample. This rearrangement joins TRBV2 to TRBJ1-5; weak D call: TRBD1 (6 bases). From germline, CDR1 is SNHLY and CDR2 FYNNEI. The CDR3 spans 15 residues. The V gene lost 5 bases and the J gene lost 0 bases, with 11 bases spanning the gap. CDR3 residues: CASSQDRSSNQPQHF. CDR3 in DNA: TGTGCCAGCAGTCAAGACAGGAGTAGCAATCAGCCCCAGCATTTT.

This clone was counted only a few times. The same CDR3 arises from other DNA sequences in this sample as well. V usage is TRBV5-4 and J usage is TRBJ1-1, with D possibly being TRBD1 (5 bases). Trimming stripped 4 bases from V and 1 base from J, with 14 bases between. CDR3 length: 15 residues. Germline V gene lookup returns CDR1 SGHNT and CDR2 YYREEE (reference sequence). The CDR3 spells CASSAPGQGNTEAFF. CDR3 coding DNA: TGTGCCAGCAGCGCCCCAGGGCAGGGGAACACTGAAGCTTTCTTT.

The chain is built from TRBV28 and TRBJ1-5; no reliable D call. This CDR3 contains 12 residues. Germline V gene sequence: CDR1 MDHEN, CDR2 SYDVKM. V was pared by 5 bases and J by 10 bases, with 12 bases between. CDR3 residues: CASSPSRIPQHF. The DNA of the CDR3 is TGTGCCAGCAGTCCTAGCAGGATCCCCCAGCATTTT.

The rearrangement links TRBV6-1 to TRBJ1-1; D gene uncertain. V lost 2 bases, J lost 5 bases, and 9 bases lay in between. This CDR3 has 13 amino acids. Germline V lookup: CDR1 MNHNS, CDR2 SASEGT. CDR3 protein: CASSESGRTEAFF. CDR3 coding DNA: TGTGCCAGCAGTGAAAGCGGCCGGACTGAAGCTTTCTTT.